This T cell receptor beta chain was observed in a study of cytomegalovirus exposure and HLA in healthy donors. The CDR3 has 14 residues. Per germline, CDR1 MNHEY and CDR2 SMNVEV (reference sequence). V gave up 6 bases and J gave up 0 bases; unmatched junction bases: 2. The PCR ran on 60 Vbeta and 13 Jbeta primers. The table came from immunoSEQ multiplex PCR; TCRdb's copy has only in-frame clones and leaves some out. The data hold about 95,000 clones, with approximately 80% observed a single time. This clonotype was obtained from a woman aged 40 to 49 in good health and CMV-seronegative. Sequenced input: PBMCs. The chain employs TRBV27 and TRBJ2-1, with TRBD1 identical over 7 bases. This chain's CDR3 is CASRTGSSYNEQFF. In DNA, the CDR3 is TGTGCCAGCAGGACAGGGAGCTCCTACAATGAGCAGTTCTTC.